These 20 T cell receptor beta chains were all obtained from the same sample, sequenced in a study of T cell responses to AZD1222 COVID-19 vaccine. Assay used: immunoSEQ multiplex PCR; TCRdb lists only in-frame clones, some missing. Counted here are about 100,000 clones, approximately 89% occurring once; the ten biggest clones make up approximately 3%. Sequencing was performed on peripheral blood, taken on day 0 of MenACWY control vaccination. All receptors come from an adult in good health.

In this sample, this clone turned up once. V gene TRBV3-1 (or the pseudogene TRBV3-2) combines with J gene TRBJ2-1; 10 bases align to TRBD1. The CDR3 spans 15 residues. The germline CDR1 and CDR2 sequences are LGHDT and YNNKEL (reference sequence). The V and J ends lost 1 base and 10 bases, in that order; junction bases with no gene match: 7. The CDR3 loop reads CASSQAGTGVLEQFF. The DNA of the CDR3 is TGTGCCAGCAGCCAAGCTGGGACAGGGGTACTGGAGCAGTTCTTC.

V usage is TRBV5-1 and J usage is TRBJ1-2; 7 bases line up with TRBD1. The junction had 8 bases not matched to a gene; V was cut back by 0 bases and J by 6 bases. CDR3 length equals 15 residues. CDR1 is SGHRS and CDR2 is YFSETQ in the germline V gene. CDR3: CASSLGPDREDGYTF. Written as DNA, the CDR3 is TGCGCCAGCAGCTTGGGTCCCGACAGGGAAGATGGCTACACCTTC.

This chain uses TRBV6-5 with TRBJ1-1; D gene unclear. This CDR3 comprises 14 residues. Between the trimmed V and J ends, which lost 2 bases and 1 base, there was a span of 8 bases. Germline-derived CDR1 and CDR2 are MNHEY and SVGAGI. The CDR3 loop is CASSYVRRNTEAFF. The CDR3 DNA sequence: TGTGCCAGCAGTTACGTCAGGCGGAACACTGAAGCTTTCTTT.

CDR3 DNA: TGTGCCAGCAGCCAAGGTAGCGGGACAGGGAGCAATCAGCCCCAGCATTTT. This codes for CASSQGSGTGSNQPQHF. This sequence joins TRBV3-1 (or the pseudogene TRBV3-2) and TRBJ1-5, with 9 bases that match TRBD1. From germline, CDR1 is LGHDT and CDR2 YNNKEL (reference sequence). The CDR3 covers 17 residues. V lost 1 base and J lost 1; bases outside the gene matches: 5.

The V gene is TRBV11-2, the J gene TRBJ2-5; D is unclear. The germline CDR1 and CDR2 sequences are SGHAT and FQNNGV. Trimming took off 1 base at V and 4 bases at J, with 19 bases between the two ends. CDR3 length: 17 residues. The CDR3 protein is CASSLALPRWFRETQYF. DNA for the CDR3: TGTGCCAGCAGCTTAGCTCTCCCACGTTGGTTTAGAGAGACCCAGTACTTC.

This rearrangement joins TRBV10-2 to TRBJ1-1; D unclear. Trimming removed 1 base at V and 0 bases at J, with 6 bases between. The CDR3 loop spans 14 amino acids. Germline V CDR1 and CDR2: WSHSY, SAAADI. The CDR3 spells CASSELSLNTEAFF. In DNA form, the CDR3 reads TGCGCCAGCAGTGAGTTGTCACTGAACACTGAAGCTTTCTTT.

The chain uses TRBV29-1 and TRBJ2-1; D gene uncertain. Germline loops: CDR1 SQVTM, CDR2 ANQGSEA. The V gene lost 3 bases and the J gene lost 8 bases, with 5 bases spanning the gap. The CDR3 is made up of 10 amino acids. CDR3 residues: CSVDLDEQFF. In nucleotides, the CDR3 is TGCAGCGTTGATTTAGATGAGCAGTTCTTC.

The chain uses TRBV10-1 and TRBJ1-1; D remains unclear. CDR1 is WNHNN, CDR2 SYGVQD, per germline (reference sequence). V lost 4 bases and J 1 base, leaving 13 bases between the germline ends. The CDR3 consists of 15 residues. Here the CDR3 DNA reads TGCGCCAGCAGTGTTGCCGGACGGGAGAACACTGAAGCTTTCTTT. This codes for CASSVAGRENTEAFF.

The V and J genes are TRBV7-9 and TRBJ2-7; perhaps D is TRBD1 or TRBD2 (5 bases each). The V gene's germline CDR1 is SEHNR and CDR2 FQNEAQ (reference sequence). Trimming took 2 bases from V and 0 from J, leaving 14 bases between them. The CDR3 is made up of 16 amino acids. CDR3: CASSLLEGIGSYEQYF. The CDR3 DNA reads TGTGCCAGCAGCTTACTCGAGGGGATTGGCTCCTACGAGCAGTACTTC.

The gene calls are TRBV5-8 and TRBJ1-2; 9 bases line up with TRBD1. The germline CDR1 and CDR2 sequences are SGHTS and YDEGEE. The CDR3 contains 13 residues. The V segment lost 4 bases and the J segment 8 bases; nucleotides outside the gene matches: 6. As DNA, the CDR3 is TGTGCCAGCAGCGTAACAGGGGGCCGAGGCTACACCTTC. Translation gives CASSVTGGRGYTF.

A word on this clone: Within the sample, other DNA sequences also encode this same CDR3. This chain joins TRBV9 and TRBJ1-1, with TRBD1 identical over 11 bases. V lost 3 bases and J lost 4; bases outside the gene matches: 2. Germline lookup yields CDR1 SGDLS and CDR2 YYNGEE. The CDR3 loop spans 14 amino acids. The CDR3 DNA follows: TGTGCCAGCAGCGCCGGGACAGGGGGCACTGAAGCTTTCTTT. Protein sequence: CASSAGTGGTEAFF.

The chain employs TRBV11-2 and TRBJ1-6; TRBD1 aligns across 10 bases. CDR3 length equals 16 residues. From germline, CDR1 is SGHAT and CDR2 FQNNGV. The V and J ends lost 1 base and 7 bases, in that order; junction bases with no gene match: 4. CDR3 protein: CASSLGQGAWNSPLHF. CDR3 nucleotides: TGTGCCAGCAGCTTAGGACAGGGGGCCTGGAATTCACCCCTCCACTTT.

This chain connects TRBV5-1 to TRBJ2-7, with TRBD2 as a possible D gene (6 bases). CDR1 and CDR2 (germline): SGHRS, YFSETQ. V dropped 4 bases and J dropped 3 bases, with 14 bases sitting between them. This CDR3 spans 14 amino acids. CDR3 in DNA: TGCGCCAGCAGCCTGGAGGGACCTGGCTACGAGCAGTACTTC. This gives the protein CASSLEGPGYEQYF.

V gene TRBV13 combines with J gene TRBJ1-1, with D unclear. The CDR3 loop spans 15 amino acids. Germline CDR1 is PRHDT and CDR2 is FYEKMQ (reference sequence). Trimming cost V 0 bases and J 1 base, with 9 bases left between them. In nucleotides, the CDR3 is TGTGCCAGCAGCTTAGGGGCAATAAGGAACACTGAAGCTTTCTTT. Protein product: CASSLGAIRNTEAFF.

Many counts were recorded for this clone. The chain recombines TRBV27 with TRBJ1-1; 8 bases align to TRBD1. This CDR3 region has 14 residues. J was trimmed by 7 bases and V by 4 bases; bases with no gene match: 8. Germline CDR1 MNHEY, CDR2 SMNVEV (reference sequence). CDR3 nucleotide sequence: TGTGCCAGCAGTTATGGCAGGGGGCGGGGTGAAGCTTTCTTT. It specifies CASSYGRGRGEAFF.

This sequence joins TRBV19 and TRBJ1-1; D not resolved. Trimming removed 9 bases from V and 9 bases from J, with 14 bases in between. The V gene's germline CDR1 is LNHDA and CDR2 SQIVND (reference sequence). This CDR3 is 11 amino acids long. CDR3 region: CASLEGGKAFF. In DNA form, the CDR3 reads TGTGCCAGCTTAGAGGGTGGAAAAGCTTTCTTT.

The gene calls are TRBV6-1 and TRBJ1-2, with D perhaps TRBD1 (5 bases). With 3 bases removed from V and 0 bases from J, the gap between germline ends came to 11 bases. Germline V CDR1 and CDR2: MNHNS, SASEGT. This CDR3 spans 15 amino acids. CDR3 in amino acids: CASSDPGRPNYGYTF. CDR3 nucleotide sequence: TGTGCCAGCAGTGACCCGGGACGGCCTAACTATGGCTACACCTTC.

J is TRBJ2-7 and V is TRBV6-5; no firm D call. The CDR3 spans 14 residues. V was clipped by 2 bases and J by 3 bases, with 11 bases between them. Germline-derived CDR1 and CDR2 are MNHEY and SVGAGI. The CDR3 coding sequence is TGTGCCAGCAGTTACGGCGTCAGCTACTACGAGCAGTACTTC. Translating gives CASSYGVSYYEQYF.

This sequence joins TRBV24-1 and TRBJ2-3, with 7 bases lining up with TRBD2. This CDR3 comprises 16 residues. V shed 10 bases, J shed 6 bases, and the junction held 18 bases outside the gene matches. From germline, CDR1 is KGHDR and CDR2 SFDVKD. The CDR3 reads CATGGMRGRGRDTQYF. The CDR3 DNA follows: TGTGCCACGGGGGGGATGAGGGGACGAGGGAGGGATACGCAGTATTTT.

The DNA of the CDR3 is TGTGCCAGCAGCCAAATCCCAGAGGGGGCAGATACGCAGTATTTT. Its translation: CASSQIPEGADTQYF. The chain uses TRBV3-1 (or the pseudogene TRBV3-2) and TRBJ2-3; tentative D call: TRBD1 (6 bases). With 2 bases removed from V and 4 bases from J, the gap between germline ends came to 13 bases. CDR3 length equals 15 residues. CDR1 is LGHDT and CDR2 is YNNKEL in the germline V gene (reference sequence).